This TCR beta chain was recovered during a study of HIV-infected children after antiretroviral therapy interruption. Study-wide background: Recorded EBV and CMV exposure existed for most children.

A 3' RACE protocol on RNA, with unique molecular identifiers, produced the TCR library. TCRdb reprocessed the 3' RACE reads via MiXCR and lists one record per CDR3 protein. Of 35,000 to 50,000 distinct CDR3 sequences detected, 6.5% appear once; the ten largest clones hold approximately 1%. The treatment was: PENTA 11 planned treatment interruption arm or continuous ART arm. This clonotype is a singleton in its sample. The TCR sequence derives from a pool of human donors with HIV. This material consisted of CD45RA+ CD4+ T cells from PBMCs, pooled from several time points, taken from a donor given antiretroviral therapy, either interrupted or continuous. Documented subset: naive CD4+ CD45RA+ CD45RO- T cells.

The chain's CDR3 is CASSQRTGGPLEQYF. As DNA, the CDR3 is TGTGCCAGCAGCCAGAGGACGGGAGGGCCGCTCGAGCAGTACTTC. V usage is TRBV6-5 and J usage is TRBJ2-7, with TRBD2 matching 8 bases. This CDR3 contains 15 residues. After removal of 6 bases from V and 6 bases from J, the junction contained 13 bases not matched to a gene. Germline V gene sequence: CDR1 MNHEY, CDR2 SVGAGI.